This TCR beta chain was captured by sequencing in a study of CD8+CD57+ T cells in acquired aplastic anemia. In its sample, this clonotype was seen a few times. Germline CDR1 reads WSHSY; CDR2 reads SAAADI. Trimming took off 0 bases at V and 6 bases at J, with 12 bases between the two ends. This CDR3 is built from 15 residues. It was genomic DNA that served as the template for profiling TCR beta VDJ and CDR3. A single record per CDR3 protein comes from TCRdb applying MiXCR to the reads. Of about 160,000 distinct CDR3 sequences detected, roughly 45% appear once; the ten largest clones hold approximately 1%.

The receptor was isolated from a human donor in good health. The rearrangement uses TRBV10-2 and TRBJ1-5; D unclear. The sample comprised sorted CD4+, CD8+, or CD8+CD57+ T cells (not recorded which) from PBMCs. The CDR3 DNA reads TGCGCCAGCAGTGAGTCGATCTCCCACCCTCAGCCCCAGCATTTT. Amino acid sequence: CASSESISHPQPQHF.